The source of this T cell receptor (beta chain) is a study of blood T cell repertoires in COVID-19. Study background: Sample material is recorded as cDNA or gDNA derived from T cells, B-cell-depleted T cells, or PBMCs.

Measured with immunoSEQ multiplex PCR; TCRdb has only the in-frame clones, and not every one. The repertoire has some 150,000 clones, around 84% of them found once; the top ten carry 1% to 1.2%. The CDR3 numbers 12 amino acids, ends counted. This clone was seen only a few times. Because the CDR3's place on the DNA is in doubt, the DNA is left out and the CDR3 is given as listed by TCRdb. This clonotype was obtained from a man aged 35 to 55 with acute or convalescent COVID-19. The V gene is TRBV12-3 or TRBV12-4, the J gene TRBJ1-1. Sequences were obtained from peripheral blood. The chain's CDR3 is CASSSSGTEAFF.